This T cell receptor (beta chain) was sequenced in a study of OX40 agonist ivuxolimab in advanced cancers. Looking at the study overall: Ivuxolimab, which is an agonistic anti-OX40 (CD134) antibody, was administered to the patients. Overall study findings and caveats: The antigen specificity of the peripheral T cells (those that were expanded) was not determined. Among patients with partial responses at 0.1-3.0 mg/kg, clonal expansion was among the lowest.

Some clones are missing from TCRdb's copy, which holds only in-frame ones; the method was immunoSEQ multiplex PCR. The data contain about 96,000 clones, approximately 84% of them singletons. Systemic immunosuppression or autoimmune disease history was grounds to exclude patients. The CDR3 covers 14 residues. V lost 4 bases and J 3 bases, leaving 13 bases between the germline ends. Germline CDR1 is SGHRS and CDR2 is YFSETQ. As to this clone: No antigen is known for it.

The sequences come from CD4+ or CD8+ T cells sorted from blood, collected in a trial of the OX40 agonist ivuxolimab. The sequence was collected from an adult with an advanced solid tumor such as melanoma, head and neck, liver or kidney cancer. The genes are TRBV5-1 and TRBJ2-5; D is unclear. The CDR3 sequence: CASSLRQTKETQYF. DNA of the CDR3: TGCGCCAGCAGCCTGAGGCAGACCAAAGAGACCCAGTACTTC.